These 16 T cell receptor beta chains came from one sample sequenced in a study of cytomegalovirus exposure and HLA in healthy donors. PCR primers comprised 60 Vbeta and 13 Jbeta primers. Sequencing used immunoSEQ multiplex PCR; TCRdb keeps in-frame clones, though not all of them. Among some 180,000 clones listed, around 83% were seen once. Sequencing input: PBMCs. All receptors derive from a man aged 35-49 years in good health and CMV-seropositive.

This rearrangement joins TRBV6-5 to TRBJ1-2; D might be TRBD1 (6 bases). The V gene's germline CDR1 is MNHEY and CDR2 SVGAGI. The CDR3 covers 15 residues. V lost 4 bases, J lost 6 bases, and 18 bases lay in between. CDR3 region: CASSLIQGGTDGYTF. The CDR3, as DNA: TGTGCCAGCAGTTTGATACAGGGTGGAACGGATGGCTACACCTTC.

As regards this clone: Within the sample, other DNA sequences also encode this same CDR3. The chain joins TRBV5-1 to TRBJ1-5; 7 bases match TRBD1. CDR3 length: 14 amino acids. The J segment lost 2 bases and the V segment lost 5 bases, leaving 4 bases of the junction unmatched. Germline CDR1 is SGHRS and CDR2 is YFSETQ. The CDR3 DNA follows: TGCGCCAGCAGTTCCGGACAGGGCAATCAGCCCCAGCATTTT. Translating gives CASSSGQGNQPQHF.

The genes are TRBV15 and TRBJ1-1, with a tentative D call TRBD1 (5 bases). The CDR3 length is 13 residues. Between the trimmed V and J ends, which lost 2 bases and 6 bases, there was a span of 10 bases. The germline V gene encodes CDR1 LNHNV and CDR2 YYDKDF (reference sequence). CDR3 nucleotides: TGTGCCACCAGCAGAACTCGGGACTCTGAAGCTTTCTTT. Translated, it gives CATSRTRDSEAFF.

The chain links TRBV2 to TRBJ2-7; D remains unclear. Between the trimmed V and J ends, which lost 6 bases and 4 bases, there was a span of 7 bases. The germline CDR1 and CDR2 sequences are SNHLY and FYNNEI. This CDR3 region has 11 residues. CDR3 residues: CASRTTYEQYF. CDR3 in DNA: TGTGCCAGCAGGACAACGTACGAGCAGTACTTC. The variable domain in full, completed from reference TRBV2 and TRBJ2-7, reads EPEVTQTPSHQVTQMGQEVILRCVPISNHLYFYWYRQILGQKVEFLVSFYNNEISEKSEIFDDQFSVERPDGSNFTLKIRSTKLEDSAMYFCASRTTYEQYFGPGTRLTVT.

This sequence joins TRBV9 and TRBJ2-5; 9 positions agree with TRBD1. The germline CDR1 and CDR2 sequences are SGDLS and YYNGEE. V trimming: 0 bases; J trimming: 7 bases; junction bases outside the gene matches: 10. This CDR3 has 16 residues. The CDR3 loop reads CASSVERDRVFGTQYF. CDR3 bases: TGTGCCAGCAGCGTAGAAAGGGACAGGGTTTTTGGGACCCAGTACTTC.

DNA of the CDR3: TGTGCCAGCAGCTCTGGAGCGGGAGGGCGAGAGACCCAGTACTTC. This encodes CASSSGAGGRETQYF. The J gene is TRBJ2-5, the V gene TRBV11-2, with 10 positions matching TRBD2. Germline CDR1 and CDR2: SGHAT and FQNNGV. The junction had 6 bases not matched to a gene; V was cut back by 4 bases and J by 4 bases. The CDR3 contains 15 residues.

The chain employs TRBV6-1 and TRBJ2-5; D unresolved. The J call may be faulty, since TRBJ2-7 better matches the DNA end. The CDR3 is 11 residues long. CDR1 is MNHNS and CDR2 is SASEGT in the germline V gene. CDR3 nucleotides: TGTGCCAGCAGACAGAACCACGAGCAGTACTTC. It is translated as CASRQNHEQYF.

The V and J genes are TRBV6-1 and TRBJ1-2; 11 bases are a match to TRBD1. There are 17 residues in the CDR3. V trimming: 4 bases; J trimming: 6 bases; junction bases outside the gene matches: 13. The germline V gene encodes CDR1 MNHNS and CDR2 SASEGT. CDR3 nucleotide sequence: TGTGCCAGCAGTGTACGGCCGTCGGACAGGGGGCCTGATGGCTACACCTTC. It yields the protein CASSVRPSDRGPDGYTF.

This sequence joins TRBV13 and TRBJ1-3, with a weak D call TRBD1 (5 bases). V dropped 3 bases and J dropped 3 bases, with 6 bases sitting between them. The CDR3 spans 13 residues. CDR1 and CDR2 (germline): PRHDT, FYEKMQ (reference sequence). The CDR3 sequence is CASSLTVGNTIYF. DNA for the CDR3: TGTGCCAGCAGCTTGACAGTTGGAAACACCATATATTTT.

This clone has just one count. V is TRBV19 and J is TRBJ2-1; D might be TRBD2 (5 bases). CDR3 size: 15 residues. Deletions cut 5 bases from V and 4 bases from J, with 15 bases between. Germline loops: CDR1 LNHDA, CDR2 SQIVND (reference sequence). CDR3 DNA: TGTGCCAGTAGTCGGGGAGTTGTCTTATACAATGAGCAGTTCTTC. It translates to CASSRGVVLYNEQFF.

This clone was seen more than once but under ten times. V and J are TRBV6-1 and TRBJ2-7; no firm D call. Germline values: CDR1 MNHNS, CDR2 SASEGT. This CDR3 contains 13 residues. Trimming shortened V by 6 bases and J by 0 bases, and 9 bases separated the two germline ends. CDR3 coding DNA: TGTGCCAGCAGCCCCCCGGTCTCCTACGAGCAGTACTTC. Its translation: CASSPPVSYEQYF.

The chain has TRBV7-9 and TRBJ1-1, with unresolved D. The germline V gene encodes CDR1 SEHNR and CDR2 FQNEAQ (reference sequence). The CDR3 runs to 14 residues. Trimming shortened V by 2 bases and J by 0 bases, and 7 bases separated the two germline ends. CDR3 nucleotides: TGTGCCAGCAGCTTATCCGGGTTGAACACTGAAGCTTTCTTT. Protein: CASSLSGLNTEAFF.

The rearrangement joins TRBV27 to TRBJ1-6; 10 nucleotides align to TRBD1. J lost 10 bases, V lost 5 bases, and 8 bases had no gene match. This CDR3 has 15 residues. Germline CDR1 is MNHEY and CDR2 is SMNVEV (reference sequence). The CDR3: CASSLAGTGVSPLHF. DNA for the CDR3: TGTGCCAGCAGTCTCGCCGGGACAGGGGTATCACCCCTCCACTTT.

The CDR3 nucleotides are TGCGCCAGCAGTCAACAGGGGGCGAACACTGAAGCTTTCTTT. Its translation is CASSQQGANTEAFF. The V gene is TRBV5-1, the J gene TRBJ1-1, with 9 positions matching TRBD1. The V segment lost 5 bases and the J segment 1 base; nucleotides outside the gene matches: 3. The CDR3 loop spans 14 amino acids. Per germline, CDR1 SGHRS and CDR2 YFSETQ. The variable domain in full, with the rest retrieved from reference TRBV5-1 and TRBJ1-1, is KAGVTQTPRYLIKTRGQQVTLSCSPISGHRSVSWYQQTPGQGLQFLFEYFSETQRNKGNFPGRFSGRQFSNSRSEMNVSTLELGDSALYLCASSQQGANTEAFFGQGTRLTVV.

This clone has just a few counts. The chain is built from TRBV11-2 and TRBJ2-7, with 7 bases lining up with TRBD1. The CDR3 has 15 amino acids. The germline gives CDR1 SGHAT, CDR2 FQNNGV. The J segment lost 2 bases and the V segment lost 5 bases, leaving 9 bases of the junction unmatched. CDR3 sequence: CASSEGAGPTYEQYF. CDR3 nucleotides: TGTGCCAGCAGCGAGGGGGCGGGCCCTACCTACGAGCAGTACTTC. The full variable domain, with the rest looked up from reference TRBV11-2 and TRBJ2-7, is EAGVAQSPRYKIIEKRQSVAFWCNPISGHATLYWYQQILGQGPKLLIQFQNNGVVDDSQLPKDRFSAERLKGVDSTLKIQPAKLEDSAVYLCASSEGAGPTYEQYFGPGTRLTVT.

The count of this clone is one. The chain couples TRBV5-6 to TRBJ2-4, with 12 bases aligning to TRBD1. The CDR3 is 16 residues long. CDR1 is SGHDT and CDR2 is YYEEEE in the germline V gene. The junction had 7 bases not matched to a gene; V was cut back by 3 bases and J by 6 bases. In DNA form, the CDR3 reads TGTGCCAGCAGCTCCTCCGGGACAGGGGGCAGAAACATTCAGTACTTC. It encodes CASSSSGTGGRNIQYF.